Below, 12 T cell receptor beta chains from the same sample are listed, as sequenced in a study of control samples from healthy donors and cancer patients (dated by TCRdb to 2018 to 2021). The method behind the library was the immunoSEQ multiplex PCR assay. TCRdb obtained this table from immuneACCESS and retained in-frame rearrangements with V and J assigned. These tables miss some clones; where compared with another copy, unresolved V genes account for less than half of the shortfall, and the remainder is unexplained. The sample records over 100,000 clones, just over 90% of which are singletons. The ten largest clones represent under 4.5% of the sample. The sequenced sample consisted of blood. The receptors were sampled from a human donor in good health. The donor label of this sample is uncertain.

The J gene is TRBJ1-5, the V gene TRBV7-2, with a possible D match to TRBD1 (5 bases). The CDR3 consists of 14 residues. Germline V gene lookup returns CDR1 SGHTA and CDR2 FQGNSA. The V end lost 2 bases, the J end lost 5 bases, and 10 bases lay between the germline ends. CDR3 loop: CASSLLPGDQPQHF. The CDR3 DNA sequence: TGTGCCAGCAGCTTACTGCCGGGGGATCAGCCCCAGCATTTT. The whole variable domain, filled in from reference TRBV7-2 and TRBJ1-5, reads GAGVSQSPSNKVTEKGKDVELRCDPISGHTALYWYRQSLGQGLEFLIYFQGNSAPDKSGLPSDRFSAERTGGSVSTLTIQRTQQEDSAVYLCASSLLPGDQPQHFGDGTRLSIL.

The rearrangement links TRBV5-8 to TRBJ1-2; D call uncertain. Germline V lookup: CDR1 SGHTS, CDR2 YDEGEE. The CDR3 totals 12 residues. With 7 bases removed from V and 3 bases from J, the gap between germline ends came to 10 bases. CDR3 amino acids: CASRYGDYGYTF. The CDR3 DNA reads TGTGCCAGCCGGTACGGAGACTATGGCTACACCTTC.

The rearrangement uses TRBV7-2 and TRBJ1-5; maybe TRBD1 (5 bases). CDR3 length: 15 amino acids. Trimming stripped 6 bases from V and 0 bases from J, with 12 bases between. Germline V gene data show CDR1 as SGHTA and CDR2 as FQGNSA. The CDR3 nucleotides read TGTGCCAGCAGACCACAGGCCTATAGCAATCAGCCCCAGCATTTT. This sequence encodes CASRPQAYSNQPQHF.

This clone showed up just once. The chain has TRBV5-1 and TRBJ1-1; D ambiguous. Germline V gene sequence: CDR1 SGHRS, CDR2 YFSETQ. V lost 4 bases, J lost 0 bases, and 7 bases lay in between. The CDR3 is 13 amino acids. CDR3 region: CASSPLMNTEAFF. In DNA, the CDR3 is TGCGCCAGCAGCCCCCTCATGAACACTGAAGCTTTCTTT.

The CDR3 nucleotides read TGTGCCAGCTCCCAGAAGACAGGGTCGAACACTGAAGCTTTCTTT. It yields the protein CASSQKTGSNTEAFF. The chain carries TRBV18 and TRBJ1-1; TRBD1 matches 7 bases. Germline CDR1 KGHSH, CDR2 LQKENI. The ends lost 6 bases at V and 1 base at J; junction bases unmatched: 8. The CDR3 has 15 amino acids.

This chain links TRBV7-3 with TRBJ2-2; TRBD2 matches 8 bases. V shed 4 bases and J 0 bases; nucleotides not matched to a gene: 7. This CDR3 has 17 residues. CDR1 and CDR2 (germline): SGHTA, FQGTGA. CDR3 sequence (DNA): TGTGCCAGCAGCTCGCACGGCGGGGGGCCGAACACCGGGGAGCTGTTTTTT. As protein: CASSSHGGGPNTGELFF. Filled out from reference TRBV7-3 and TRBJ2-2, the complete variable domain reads GAGVSQTPSNKVTEKGKYVELRCDPISGHTALYWYRQSLGQGPEFLIYFQGTGAADDSGLPNDRFFAVRPEGSVSTLKIQRTERGDSAVYLCASSSHGGGPNTGELFFGEGSRLTVL.

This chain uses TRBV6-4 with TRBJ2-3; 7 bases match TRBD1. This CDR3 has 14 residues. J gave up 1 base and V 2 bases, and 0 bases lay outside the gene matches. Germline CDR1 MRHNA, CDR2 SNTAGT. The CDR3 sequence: CASSDQGGTDTQYF. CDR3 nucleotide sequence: TGTGCCAGCAGTGACCAGGGGGGCACAGATACGCAGTATTTT.

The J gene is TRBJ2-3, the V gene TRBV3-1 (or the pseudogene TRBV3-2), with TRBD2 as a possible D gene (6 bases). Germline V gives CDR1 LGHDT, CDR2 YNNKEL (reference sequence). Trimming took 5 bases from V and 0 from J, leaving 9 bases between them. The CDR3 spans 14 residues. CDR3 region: CASSLGTSTDTQYF. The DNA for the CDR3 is TGTGCCAGCAGCTTAGGGACTAGCACAGATACGCAGTATTTT.

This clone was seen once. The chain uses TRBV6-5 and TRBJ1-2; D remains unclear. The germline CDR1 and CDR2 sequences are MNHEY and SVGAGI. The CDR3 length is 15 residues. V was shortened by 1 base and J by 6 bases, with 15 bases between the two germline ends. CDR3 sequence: CASSYFNSGKDGYTF. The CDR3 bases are TGTGCCAGCAGTTACTTTAACAGCGGTAAAGATGGCTACACCTTC.

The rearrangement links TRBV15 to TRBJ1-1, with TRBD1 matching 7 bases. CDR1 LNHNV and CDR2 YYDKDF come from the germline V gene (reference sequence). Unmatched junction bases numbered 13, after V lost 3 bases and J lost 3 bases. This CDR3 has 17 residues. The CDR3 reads CATSSPDRADGDTEAFF. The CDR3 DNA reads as TGTGCCACCAGCAGCCCCGACAGGGCAGACGGTGACACTGAAGCTTTCTTT.

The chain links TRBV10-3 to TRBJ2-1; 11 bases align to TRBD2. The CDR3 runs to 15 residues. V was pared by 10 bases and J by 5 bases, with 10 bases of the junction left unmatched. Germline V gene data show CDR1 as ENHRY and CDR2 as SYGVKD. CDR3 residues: CATHPASGGHNEQFF. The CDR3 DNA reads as TGTGCCACCCACCCCGCTAGCGGGGGGCACAATGAGCAGTTCTTC.

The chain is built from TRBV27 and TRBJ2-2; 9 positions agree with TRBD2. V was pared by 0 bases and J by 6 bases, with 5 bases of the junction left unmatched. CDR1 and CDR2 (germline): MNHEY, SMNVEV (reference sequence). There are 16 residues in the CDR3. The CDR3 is CASSLSAGGQSGELFF. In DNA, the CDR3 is TGTGCCAGCAGTTTATCGGCGGGGGGGCAGTCCGGGGAGCTGTTTTTT.